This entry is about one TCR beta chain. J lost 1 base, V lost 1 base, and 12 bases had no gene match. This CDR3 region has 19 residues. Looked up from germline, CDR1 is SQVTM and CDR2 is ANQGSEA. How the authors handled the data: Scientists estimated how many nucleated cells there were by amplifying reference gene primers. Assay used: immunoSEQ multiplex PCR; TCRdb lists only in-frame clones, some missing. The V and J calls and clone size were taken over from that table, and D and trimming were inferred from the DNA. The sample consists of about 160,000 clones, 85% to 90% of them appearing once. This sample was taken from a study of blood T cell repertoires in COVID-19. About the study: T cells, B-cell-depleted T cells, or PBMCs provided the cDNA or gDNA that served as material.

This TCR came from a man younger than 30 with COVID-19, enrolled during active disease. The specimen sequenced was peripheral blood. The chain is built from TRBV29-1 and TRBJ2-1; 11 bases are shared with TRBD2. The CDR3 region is CSVEGLAGNLRHSYNEQFF. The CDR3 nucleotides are TGCAGCGTTGAAGGACTAGCGGGAAACTTGAGACATTCCTACAATGAGCAGTTCTTC.